This T cell receptor beta chain was sequenced in a study of blood T cell repertoires in COVID-19. The V and J ends lost 2 bases and 2 bases, in that order; junction bases with no gene match: 8. This CDR3 is built from 16 residues. Germline CDR1 is LGHDT and CDR2 is YNNKEL (reference sequence). Assay used: immunoSEQ multiplex PCR; TCRdb lists only in-frame clones, some missing. The table includes fewer than 250,000 clones, 70% to 90% detected once. The receptor was derived from a woman aged 40 to 55 with acute COVID-19. The rearrangement uses TRBV3-1 (or the pseudogene TRBV3-2) and TRBJ2-7, with 8 nucleotides matching TRBD1. The sample comprised PBMCs or T cells enriched from blood (not recorded which). This chain's CDR3 is CASSQMDRAPAYEQYF. DNA of the CDR3: TGTGCCAGCAGCCAAATGGACAGGGCCCCGGCCTACGAGCAGTACTTC.